A selection of T cell receptor beta chains follows, all from one sample in a study of shared clonotypes between healthy human individuals. Profiled with immunoSEQ multiplex PCR; TCRdb holds only in-frame clones, not every one. The sample includes around 720,000 clones, around 73% seen only once; the top ten take around 1.8%. Sequences were obtained from memory CD4+ T cells sorted from blood. The origin of the receptors is a woman between 25 and 40 years old in good health. Both conserved end residues are trimmed from each CDR3. The order of the fields is V gene, J gene, D gene, CDR3 protein. A D gene is named only where the DNA matches it firmly.

v_gene: TRBV20-1; j_gene: TRBJ2-5; d_gene: -; CDR3aa: SARVAETQY
v_gene: TRBV19; j_gene: TRBJ2-1; d_gene: TRBD2; CDR3aa: ASSPGLAGGPGYNEQF
v_gene: TRBV19; j_gene: TRBJ1-5; d_gene: TRBD1; CDR3aa: ASTQGARDQPQH
v_gene: TRBV7-2; j_gene: TRBJ2-3; d_gene: -; CDR3aa: ASSFGPGTGTDTQY
v_gene: TRBV19; j_gene: TRBJ2-1; d_gene: TRBD1; CDR3aa: ASSITPGQGYNEQF
v_gene: TRBV28; j_gene: TRBJ2-2; d_gene: -; CDR3aa: ASSPFNIVVLHTGELF
v_gene: TRBV29-1; j_gene: TRBJ2-3; d_gene: -; CDR3aa: SVDVQGITDTQY
v_gene: TRBV10-3; j_gene: TRBJ2-7; d_gene: -; CDR3aa: ATPGELPPSYEQY
v_gene: TRBV19; j_gene: TRBJ2-7; d_gene: -; CDR3aa: ASRSPGTSYEQY
v_gene: TRBV5-1; j_gene: TRBJ1-1; d_gene: -; CDR3aa: ASSLNSGQGDTEAF
v_gene: TRBV28; j_gene: TRBJ2-1; d_gene: -; CDR3aa: ASSFGNSYNEQF
v_gene: TRBV5-5; j_gene: TRBJ2-7; d_gene: -; CDR3aa: ASSFAGSSSYEQY
v_gene: TRBV5-1; j_gene: TRBJ2-1; d_gene: -; CDR3aa: ASSLGEYPPNEQF
v_gene: TRBV5-6; j_gene: TRBJ2-5; d_gene: -; CDR3aa: ASSFRRNLQETQY
v_gene: TRBV10-3; j_gene: TRBJ2-2; d_gene: -; CDR3aa: AINDPDANTGELF
v_gene: TRBV28; j_gene: TRBJ2-6; d_gene: -; CDR3aa: ASSFFPDSSGANVLT
v_gene: TRBV25-1; j_gene: TRBJ2-1; d_gene: -; CDR3aa: ASSDSRSQDEQF
v_gene: TRBV7-3; j_gene: TRBJ2-7; d_gene: -; CDR3aa: ASSAGGDEQY